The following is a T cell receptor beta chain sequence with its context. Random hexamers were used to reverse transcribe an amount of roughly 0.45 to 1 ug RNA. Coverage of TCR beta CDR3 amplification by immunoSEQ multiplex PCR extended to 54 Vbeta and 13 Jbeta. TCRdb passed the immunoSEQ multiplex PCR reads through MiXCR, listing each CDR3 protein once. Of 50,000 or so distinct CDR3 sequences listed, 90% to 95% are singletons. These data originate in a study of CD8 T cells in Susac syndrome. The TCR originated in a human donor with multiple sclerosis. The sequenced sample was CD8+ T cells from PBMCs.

The CDR3 here is CASSLGQGESYEQYF. The CDR3 nucleotides read TGTGCCAGCAGCCTGGGACAGGGGGAATCCTACGAGCAGTACTTC. V is TRBV6-1 and J is TRBJ2-7, with 11 positions matching TRBD1. CDR1 is MNHNS and CDR2 is SASEGT in the germline V gene. The CDR3 is 15 residues long. With 6 bases clipped from V and 1 base from J, the junction kept 5 bases outside the gene matches.